A selection of T cell receptor beta chains follows, all from one sample in a study of T-cell reconstitution after alpha-beta-depleted transplantation in children. TCRdb re-analysed the PCR reads in MiXCR, keeping a single row per CDR3 protein. This sample has some 220,000 distinct CDR3 sequences; roughly a tenth occur once, and the top ten carry approximately 28%. Specimen: PBMCs, collected before TCRalphabeta/CD19-depleted stem cell transplant. The source is a child in the first two years of life with acute myeloid leukemia, due to receive a stem cell transplant. The CDR3 runs from the conserved cysteine through the conserved F or W. The D gene is left open where the match is weak. Not every row has a clone size; where given, it reads once, few, many or a size class.

CDR3 DNA	CDR3 protein	D gene	V gene	J gene	clone size
TGTGCCAGCAGCGCGCCGGCAGGCAATGAGCAGTTCTTC	CASSAPAGNEQFF	NA	TRBV7-9	TRBJ2-1	NA
TGTGCCATCAGTGCGACAGGGAGCTCCTACGAGCAGTACTTC	CAISATGSSYEQYF	TRBD1	TRBV10-3	TRBJ2-7	many
TGCAGTGCTAGAGATAGGGACAGGGTGGGGAGTGAGCAGTTCTTC	CSARDRDRVGSEQFF	TRBD1	TRBV20-1	TRBJ2-1	many
TGTGCCAGCAGCTTAAGTACAGGCCCGGCGCCCCTCCACTTT	CASSLSTGPAPLHF	NA	TRBV7-2	TRBJ1-6	many
TGCGCCAGCAGCCTGGGGGAGGACTATGGCTACACCTTC	CASSLGEDYGYTF	NA	TRBV5-1	TRBJ1-2	many
TGTGCCAGCAGCTCTTCAAGTGGGGGTGGGGGCTACACCTTC	CASSSSSGGGGYTF	NA	TRBV7-9	TRBJ1-2	many
TGTGCGACATTGGCCCTCTCCTACAATGAGCAGTTCTTC	CATLALSYNEQFF	NA	TRBV11-2	TRBJ2-1	many
TGCAGCGGAGAGACAGGGGTTAGGACTGAAGCTTTCTTT	CSGETGVRTEAFF	TRBD1	TRBV29-1	TRBJ1-1	many
TGTGCCAGCAGCCAAGACGTCAAGAATTCACCCCTCCACTTT	CASSQDVKNSPLHF	NA	TRBV7-9	TRBJ1-6	many
TGTGCCAGCAGCTTCCCAGGGGGGGGAGACCTCTTTCGCTATGGCTACACCTTC	CASSFPGGGDLFRYGYTF	TRBD1	TRBV11-2	TRBJ1-2	many
TGTGCCAGCAGTTACTGGGAGACCCAGTACTTC	CASSYWETQYF	NA	TRBV6-2/TRBV6-3	TRBJ2-5	many
TGCAGTGCTAGTCTCCCGACAGGGGAGGTCTATGGCTACACCTTC	CSASLPTGEVYGYTF	TRBD1	TRBV20-1	TRBJ1-2	few
TGTGCCAGCAGTTTGGCGGGGGTTACCGGGGAGCAGTTCTTC	CASSLAGVTGEQFF	TRBD2	TRBV12-3/TRBV12-4	TRBJ2-1	NA
TGTGCCAGCAGTGCGTGGGGGGGCTCACGCGAGCAGTTCTTC	CASSAWGGSREQFF	NA	TRBV2	TRBJ2-1	many
TGTGCCAGCAGCCAAGAGGCTTTGGATGCGAACACCGGGGAGCTGTTTTTT	CASSQEALDANTGELFF	NA	TRBV4-2	TRBJ2-2	NA
TGTGCCAGCAATGAGCGGGCGGGCTATCAGCCCCAGCATTTT	CASNERAGYQPQHF	NA	TRBV28	TRBJ1-5	many
TGCGCCAGCAGCTTGTTTGCTGGGAGCGGCACTGAAGCTTTCTTT	CASSLFAGSGTEAFF	NA	TRBV5-1	TRBJ1-1	many
TGTGCCAGCAGCCGTAATCTAGCGGGAGGGGTAGATACGCAGTATTTT	CASSRNLAGGVDTQYF	TRBD2	TRBV3-1	TRBJ2-3	many
TGCAGTGCTAGAGATATCCAACAATCTACTAGTGGGCAGTATTTT	CSARDIQQSTSGQYF	NA	TRBV20-1	TRBJ2-3	many
TGCAGTGCTAGAGTAGGAGGAGTTGAAGATACGCAGTATTTT	CSARVGGVEDTQYF	NA	TRBV20-1	TRBJ2-3	many
TGCAGTGCTAGGGAGGGTAGCGGGAGATCGGAGACCCAGTACTTC	CSAREGSGRSETQYF	TRBD2	TRBV20-1	TRBJ2-5	many
TGCGCCAGCAGTCATCCCCAATCCCCCCAGGGACATGAAAAACTGTTTTTT	CASSHPQSPQGHEKLFF	NA	TRBV23-1	TRBJ1-4	NA
TGTGCCAGCGGACTGACCCGGGGCCCTAATGAAAAACTGTTTTTT	CASGLTRGPNEKLFF	NA	TRBV6-2/TRBV6-3	TRBJ1-4	many
TGTGCCAGCACCTGGACTAGCGGGCCGAATGAGCAGTTCTTC	CASTWTSGPNEQFF	TRBD2	TRBV6-6	TRBJ2-1	NA
TGTGCCAGCAGTGCACTTTATGGCTACACCTTC	CASSALYGYTF	NA	TRBV12-3/TRBV12-4	TRBJ1-2	many
TGTGCCTGGAGTGTAGCGGTTAATCAGCCCCAGCATTTT	CAWSVAVNQPQHF	NA	TRBV30	TRBJ1-5	once
TGTGCCAGCAGCGTAGCTCGTGGGGACTACACCGGGGAGCTGTTTTTT	CASSVARGDYTGELFF	NA	TRBV9	TRBJ2-2	many
TGTGCCACCAGTGTTGGGACTAGCGGGAGTGATGAGCAGTTCTTC	CATSVGTSGSDEQFF	TRBD2	TRBV24-1	TRBJ2-1	many
TGCGCCAGCAGGTCGGGACTAGCGGCGTACCAAGAGACCCAGTACTTC	CASRSGLAAYQETQYF	TRBD2	TRBV5-1	TRBJ2-5	few
TGTGCCAGCAGTTACGAGGGAGGAGGGAGAAAGTACGAGCAGTACTTC	CASSYEGGGRKYEQYF	NA	TRBV6-2/TRBV6-3	TRBJ2-7	few